This entry lists 27 T cell receptor beta chains sequenced from one sample in a study of blood T cell repertoires in COVID-19. The table came from immunoSEQ multiplex PCR; TCRdb's copy has only in-frame clones and leaves some out. The sample has over 90,000 clones, about 91% seen once. Material: peripheral blood. These receptor sequences come from a man between 18 and 35 years old with acute or convalescent COVID-19.

The chain has TRBV2 and TRBJ1-2; D remains ambiguous. This CDR3 is 14 amino acids long. V shed 4 bases and J shed 6 bases, with 15 bases lying between them. Germline CDR1 and CDR2: SNHLY and FYNNEI. The chain's CDR3 is CASSVLQAWDGYTF. DNA for the CDR3: TGTGCCAGCAGTGTCCTTCAGGCTTGGGATGGCTACACCTTC.

This chain links TRBV12-5 with TRBJ2-1, with D possibly TRBD1 on 6 matching bases. The CDR3 sequence is 17 residues long. V lost 6 bases to trimming and J lost 6 bases, with 24 bases between them. Germline V lookup: CDR1 LGHNT, CDR2 FRNRAP. The CDR3 protein is CASGSYSGTMKSNEQFF. DNA of the CDR3: TGTGCTAGTGGATCCTATTCCGGGACAATGAAGAGCAATGAGCAGTTCTTC.

This clone was observed once. V gene TRBV12-3 or TRBV12-4 combines with J gene TRBJ2-7, with TRBD1 as a possible D gene (5 bases). The CDR3 has 13 amino acids. Trimming took off 3 bases at V and 3 bases at J, with 9 bases between the two ends. The CDR3 DNA sequence: TGTGCCAGCAGTTTGGCCGGACACTACGAGCAGTACTTC. Its protein product is CASSLAGHYEQYF.

J is TRBJ1-5 and V is TRBV21-1; TRBD1 was called by the table and not checked on the DNA. TRBV21-1 is reported as a pseudogene. There are 15 residues in the CDR3. In nucleotides, the CDR3 is TGTGCCAGCAGATGGGACAGGGCCTACTATCAGCCCCAGCATTTT. It specifies CASRWDRAYYQPQHF.

V is TRBV18 and J is TRBJ2-7; D is unclear. The CDR3 is made up of 13 amino acids. CDR1 and CDR2 from the germline V gene are KGHSH and LQKENI. The V and J ends lost 4 bases and 2 bases respectively, with 9 bases between them. The CDR3 coding sequence is TGTGCCAGCTCACGCGACAAACCCTACGAGCAGTACTTC. Translation: CASSRDKPYEQYF.

This chain connects TRBV29-1 to TRBJ2-4; TRBD1 aligns across 9 bases. V shed 3 bases and J 16 bases; nucleotides not matched to a gene: 10. This CDR3 region has 12 residues. The germline V gene has CDR1 SQVTM and CDR2 ANQGSEA. The DNA for the CDR3 is TGCAGCGTTGAGGGGGCGGGGGACAGGGCTTACTTC. This translates into CSVEGAGDRAYF.

CDR3 nucleotide sequence: TGTGCCAGCAGTGACTATAAAAATGAAAAACTGTTTTTT. Its translation: CASSDYKNEKLFF. The genes are TRBV2 and TRBJ1-4; D is undetermined. The germline CDR1 and CDR2 sequences are SNHLY and FYNNEI. The ends were cut back, 3 bases at V and 5 bases at J, with 7 bases in the middle. This CDR3 has 13 amino acids.

The chain couples TRBV19 to TRBJ1-1; TRBD1 agrees at 8 bases. J lost 10 bases, V lost 6 bases, and 13 bases had no gene match. The CDR3 contains 14 residues. CDR1 and CDR2 (germline): LNHDA, SQIVND (reference sequence). CDR3 residues: CASSEGQGRIGAFF. DNA of the CDR3: TGTGCCAGTAGCGAAGGACAGGGACGTATCGGAGCTTTCTTT.

J is TRBJ1-3 and V is TRBV5-4; D is unclear. Germline V lookup: CDR1 SGHNT, CDR2 YYREEE (reference sequence). CDR3 length: 15 amino acids. Trimming took 0 bases from V and 0 from J, leaving 7 bases between them. As DNA, the CDR3 is TGTGCCAGCAGCTTGGGACAAGTCTCTGGAAACACCATATATTTT. This translates into CASSLGQVSGNTIYF.

DNA of the CDR3: TGCGCCAGCAGCATGACAGGTCCTGATGGAAACACCATATATTTT. Protein: CASSMTGPDGNTIYF. The chain uses TRBV5-1 and TRBJ1-3; TRBD1 might be the D (6 bases). The CDR3 is 15 residues long. With 4 bases removed from V and 3 bases from J, the gap between germline ends came to 14 bases. Germline CDR1 and CDR2: SGHRS and YFSETQ.

This clone appeared a few times. The chain carries TRBV3-1 (or the pseudogene TRBV3-2) and TRBJ2-1; TRBD2 matches at 10 bases. Per germline, CDR1 LGHDT and CDR2 YNNKEL (reference sequence). This CDR3 contains 14 residues. V was clipped by 4 bases and J by 5 bases; unmatched bases: 2. The CDR3 loop is CASSPSGGDNEQFF. For the CDR3, the DNA is TGTGCCAGCAGCCCTAGCGGGGGAGACAATGAGCAGTTCTTC.

The V and J genes are TRBV5-6 and TRBJ1-1, with TRBD1 as a possible D gene (5 bases). The V and J ends lost 4 bases and 7 bases respectively, with 8 bases between them. The CDR3 totals 11 residues. The germline V gene has CDR1 SGHDT and CDR2 YYEEEE. CDR3 DNA sequence: TGTGCCAGCAGCCTCGACAGTGAAGCTTTCTTT. Translation gives CASSLDSEAFF.

The rearrangement uses TRBV3-1 (or the pseudogene TRBV3-2) and TRBJ2-3; D remains unclear. The CDR3 is made up of 15 amino acids. Looked up from germline, CDR1 is LGHDT and CDR2 is YNNKEL (reference sequence). V lost 3 bases and J 2 bases, leaving 12 bases between the germline ends. The CDR3 is CASSHRRPNTDTQYF. In DNA, the CDR3 is TGTGCCAGCAGCCACAGGCGTCCCAACACAGATACGCAGTATTTT.

Here the CDR3 DNA reads TGTGCCAGCAGCGATTTAGGGGGAGGGACGGTCGGGACTGAAGCTTTCTTT. Amino acids: CASSDLGGGTVGTEAFF. The V gene is TRBV7-8, the J gene TRBJ1-1; possibly TRBD1 for D (6 bases). Trimming took off 5 bases at V and 5 bases at J, with 24 bases between the two ends. Germline V gene lookup returns CDR1 SGHVS and CDR2 FQNEAQ. This CDR3 contains 17 residues. Full variable domain (outside the CDR3, taken from reference TRBV7-8 and TRBJ1-1): GAGVSQSPRYKVAKRGQDVALRCDPISGHVSLFWYQQALGQGPEFLTYFQNEAQLDKSGLPSDRFFAERPEGSVSTLKIQRTQQEDSAVYLCASSDLGGGTVGTEAFFGQGTRLTVV.

This chain connects TRBV11-2 to TRBJ1-6; maybe TRBD1 (5 bases). Deletions cut 5 bases from V and 7 bases from J, with 18 bases between. Germline-derived CDR1 and CDR2 are SGHAT and FQNNGV. This CDR3 has 16 amino acids. In DNA, the CDR3 is TGTGCCAGCAGCCCCGAAGTAGCAGGGATGAATTCACCCCTCCACTTT. Translated: CASSPEVAGMNSPLHF.

This clone has a single count. The chain has TRBV18 and TRBJ1-5; no firm D call. The CDR3 covers 13 residues. The germline CDR1 and CDR2 sequences are KGHSH and LQKENI. Trimming took 5 bases from V and 5 from J, leaving 10 bases between them. CDR3 nucleotide sequence: TGTGCCAGCTCATACAGTGTGGATCAGCCCCAGCATTTT. It is translated as CASSYSVDQPQHF.

J is TRBJ1-5 and V is TRBV21-1. TRBV21-1 is described as a pseudogene. This CDR3 region has 13 residues. CDR3 amino acids: CASSKDGNQPQHF. CDR3 nucleotide sequence: TGTGCCAGCAGCAAAGACGGGAATCAGCCCCAGCATTTT.

This chain uses TRBV5-4 with TRBJ2-7; 7 bases align to TRBD2. Looked up from germline, CDR1 is SGHNT and CDR2 is YYREEE (reference sequence). V was pared by 2 bases and J by 5 bases, with 10 bases of the junction left unmatched. CDR3 size: 15 residues. DNA for the CDR3: TGTGCCAGCAGCTTCGGGGCGGGAGCCGTGGACGAGCAGTACTTC. Its protein is CASSFGAGAVDEQYF.

The chain links TRBV9 to TRBJ2-1, with 9 bases identical to TRBD2. CDR1 and CDR2 from the germline V gene are SGDLS and YYNGEE. Trimming removed 0 bases from V and 6 bases from J; junction bases left unmatched: 7. The CDR3 covers 16 residues. The CDR3 DNA reads as TGTGCCAGCAGCGTAGGGCGGGGGGGCGTTCCCAATGAGCAGTTCTTC. Its protein is CASSVGRGGVPNEQFF.

V is TRBV18 and J is TRBJ2-7, with D hard to call. With 4 bases removed from V and 1 base from J, the gap between germline ends came to 8 bases. The germline V gene has CDR1 KGHSH and CDR2 LQKENI. CDR3 length: 13 amino acids. CDR3 sequence reads: CASSLWPSYEQYF. The CDR3 bases are TGTGCCAGCTCACTGTGGCCTTCCTACGAGCAGTACTTC.

The V gene is TRBV4-2, the J gene TRBJ2-7; TRBD2 is a possible D gene (5 bases). V dropped 0 bases and J dropped 1 base, with 16 bases sitting between them. The CDR3 runs to 17 residues. Germline V CDR1 and CDR2: LGHNA, YNFKEQ. DNA of the CDR3: TGTGCCAGCAGCCAAGATTTGGACGAGGGTACGTCCTACGAGCAGTACTTC. This translates into CASSQDLDEGTSYEQYF.

This rearrangement joins TRBV4-1 to TRBJ1-3; 9 nucleotides match TRBD1. V was pared by 1 base and J by 4 bases, with 8 bases of the junction left unmatched. CDR3 length: 17 residues. Germline-derived CDR1 and CDR2 are MGHRA and YSYEKL. CDR3 DNA: TGCGCCAGCAGCCAAGCGCTGGGAGGGACAGGGGGAAACACCATATATTTT. This gives the protein CASSQALGGTGGNTIYF.

The chain combines TRBV30 with TRBJ2-7; no definite D call. V lost 0 bases and J lost 0, with 12 bases in between. CDR1 is GTSNPN, CDR2 SVGIG, per germline (reference sequence). The CDR3 totals 15 residues. The CDR3 protein is CAWSVLRFSSYEQYF. CDR3 coding DNA: TGTGCCTGGAGTGTACTGCGATTTAGCTCCTACGAGCAGTACTTC.

The chain couples TRBV20-1 to TRBJ2-5; 7 nucleotides match TRBD2. In germline, CDR1 is DFQATT, CDR2 SNEGSKA (reference sequence). The J segment lost 2 bases and the V segment lost 3 bases, leaving 9 bases of the junction unmatched. The CDR3 spans 15 residues. CDR3 loop: CSASRGEYPQETQYF. The CDR3 nucleotides are TGCAGTGCTAGTCGGGGGGAGTACCCTCAAGAGACCCAGTACTTC.

V usage is TRBV19 and J usage is TRBJ1-1, with TRBD1 as a possible D gene (5 bases). Germline V gene data show CDR1 as LNHDA and CDR2 as SQIVND (reference sequence). This CDR3 contains 15 residues. Trimming removed 5 bases from V and 1 base from J, with 14 bases in between. CDR3 sequence: CASSPRPDRNTEAFF. The CDR3 DNA sequence: TGTGCCAGTAGTCCCCGACCAGACAGGAACACTGAAGCTTTCTTT. Combining the CDR3 with reference TRBV19 and TRBJ1-1 gives the whole variable domain DGGITQSPKYLFRKEGQNVTLSCEQNLNHDAMYWYRQDPGQGLRLIYYSQIVNDFQKGDIAEGYSVSREKKESFPLTVTSAQKNPTAFYLCASSPRPDRNTEAFFGQGTRLTVV.

The chain employs TRBV3-1 (or the pseudogene TRBV3-2) and TRBJ2-7; D is unresolved. The CDR3 covers 14 residues. The V gene's germline CDR1 is LGHDT and CDR2 YNNKEL (reference sequence). V lost 0 bases, J lost 1 base, and 7 bases lay in between. CDR3 nucleotides: TGTGCCAGCAGCCAAGAAGTCGCGTCCTACGAGCAGTACTTC. Translation gives CASSQEVASYEQYF.

J is TRBJ2-1 and V is TRBV19, with D hard to call. Germline-derived CDR1 and CDR2 are LNHDA and SQIVND (reference sequence). The CDR3 extends over 13 amino acids. V shed 6 bases and J shed 4 bases, with 10 bases lying between them. Here the CDR3 DNA reads TGTGCCAGTAGAGACTCAAATTACAATGAGCAGTTCTTC. Translated: CASRDSNYNEQFF.